This T cell receptor beta chain was obtained from a study of blood T cell repertoires in COVID-19 (dated by TCRdb to 2020 to 2021). For the study in its entirety: Samples from collaborators originated in the United States, Italy and Spain and spanned both the acute and convalescent phases of COVID-19. The repertoires were released in a freely available public database intended as a resource for research on the immune response to SARS-CoV-2. The sample metadata nearly always contained a de-identified subject ID, COVID-19 status, age in years and sex. Where available, HLA class I and class II types were taken from metadata supplied by the sample provider and were not determined by assay-based typing. The prospective study material was composed of cDNA or gDNA derived from T cells, B-cell-depleted T cells, or PBMCs. Subjects who had been exposed to COVID-19, were actively infected with it, or had recovered from it provided the deeply sampled blood TCRbeta repertoires that made up the dataset. The samples were drawn from the first 160 participants of the ongoing ImmuneRACE study and from 1,254 subjects provided by 6 global collaborators. What the study reported, not specific to this receptor: How much clinical and demographic metadata was included differed by source and by participant, and the metadata was provided uncurated.

The immunoSEQ Assay, a bias-controlled multiplex PCR, was used to amplify TCRbeta CDR3 regions from genomic DNA. As for the original processing: The number of nucleated cells in each sample was estimated from the amplification of reference gene primers within the assay. To quantify the absolute abundance of each unique TCRbeta CDR3 rearrangement, sequence reads were collapsed and filtered. For each sample, productive Simpson clonality was calculated as the square root of Simpson's diversity index over productive rearrangements. TCRdb provides this immuneACCESS table in a form limited to in-frame rearrangements. Some clones are lacking; in checked studies, under half of them reflect an unresolved V gene, and why the rest are absent is not known. V, J and clone size were drawn from that table, and D and trimming were deduced from the DNA. The sample table holds about 190,000 clones, of which 70% to 90% were seen once. The ten largest clones take up around 1.1% of the sample.

Whole blood was collected in K2EDTA tubes by collaborating institutions according to the institutions' own protocols. Collaborator samples were shipped for TCRbeta analysis as frozen whole blood, isolated PBMCs, or DNA extracted from either sample type. In this sample, this clone turned up once. Its specific antigen is unknown. Base-call qualities are not available, and no considerably larger clone is one nucleotide away. Sequencing input: peripheral blood. The clonotype originates from a man under 40 with acute or convalescent COVID-19.

The nucleotide sequence is TGCGCCAGCAGCTTGGGACTAGCGACTAGCACAGATACGCAGTATTTT. This codes for CASSLGLATSTDTQYF. The rearranged chain carries TRBV5-1 and TRBJ2-3; the central 8 bases match TRBD2. The CDR3 goes from the cysteine to the phenylalanine over 16 residues. This entry keeps only the CDR3 DNA: 48 bases, framed from base 1. V and J are trimmed by 0 bases and 0 bases, and the gene matches miss 3 bases of the junction. The CDR1 and CDR2 encoded by the germline V gene are SGHRS and YFSETQ.